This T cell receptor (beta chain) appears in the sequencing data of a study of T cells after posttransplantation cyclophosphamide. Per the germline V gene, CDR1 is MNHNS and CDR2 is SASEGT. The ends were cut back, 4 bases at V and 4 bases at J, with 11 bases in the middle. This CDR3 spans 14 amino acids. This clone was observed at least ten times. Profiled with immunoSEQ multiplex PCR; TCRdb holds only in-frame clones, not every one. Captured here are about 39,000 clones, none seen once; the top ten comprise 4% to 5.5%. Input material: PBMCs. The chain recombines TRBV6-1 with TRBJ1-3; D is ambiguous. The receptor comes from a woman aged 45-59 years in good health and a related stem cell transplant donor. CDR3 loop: CASSANSKGNTIYF. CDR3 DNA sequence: TGTGCCAGCAGTGCGAACAGTAAAGGAAACACCATATATTTT.